These T cell receptor beta chains were read from a single sample in a study of OX40 agonist ivuxolimab in advanced cancers. Sequenced by immunoSEQ multiplex PCR; TCRdb stores in-frame clones only, minus some. Of 75,000 to 80,000 clones listed, 84% were seen once; the top ten hold around 7.2%. The sample in question was CD4+ or CD8+ T cells sorted from blood, obtained in a trial of the OX40 agonist ivuxolimab. All receptors come from an adult with an advanced solid tumor such as melanoma, head and neck, liver or kidney cancer. Both conserved end residues are part of each CDR3. D genes are given only for firm matches. A clone size is listed for some rows: how often the clone was seen (once, few, many), or a class if it is expanded.

J gene	clone size	V gene	D gene	CDR3 DNA	CDR3 protein
TRBJ1-2	NA	TRBV27	TRBD1	TGTGCCAGCTGGGACAGGGCCACGCCTCGCTATGGCTACACCTTC	CASWDRATPRYGYTF
TRBJ1-3	NA	TRBV7-9	TRBD1	TGTGCCAGCAGCCTACAGGGGGTGGACACCATATATTTT	CASSLQGVDTIYF
TRBJ2-5	NA	TRBV28	TRBD1	TGTGCCAGCAGCCCCCGGTACAGGGGGCAAGAGACCCAGTACTTC	CASSPRYRGQETQYF
TRBJ2-7	few	TRBV6-1	NA	TGTGCCAGCAGCCAACAGGTCGCCTCCGGGGAGCAGTACTTC	CASSQQVASGEQYF
TRBJ2-2	NA	TRBV19	NA	TGTGCCAGTACTCGGACTCTTACCGGGGAGCTGTTTTTT	CASTRTLTGELFF
TRBJ1-5	NA	TRBV11-2	NA	TGTGCCAGCAGTCTGTCAGGGGCGGGCAATCAGCCCCAGCATTTT	CASSLSGAGNQPQHF
TRBJ2-1	NA	TRBV6-5	TRBD2	TGTGCCAGCAGTTACGGGAGGGCCGCCAATGAGCAGTTCTTC	CASSYGRAANEQFF
TRBJ1-2	NA	TRBV11-2	NA	TGTGCCAGCAGCCTCGGGTTACAGGGTGGCTACACCTTC	CASSLGLQGGYTF
TRBJ2-5	NA	TRBV7-2	NA	TGTGCCAGCAGCTTAGTCGGGGGTACGGAGCAGTACTTC	CASSLVGGTEQYF
TRBJ2-3	NA	TRBV19	TRBD1	TGTGCCAGTAGTCCAGGGGGCGCGTATACGCAGTATTTT	CASSPGGAYTQYF
TRBJ2-1	few	TRBV5-6	NA	TGTGCCAGCAGCTATGCTCCCTCGCGGGGGCTAGGCTACAATGAGCAGTTCTTC	CASSYAPSRGLGYNEQFF
TRBJ2-4	NA	TRBV7-2	NA	TGTGCCAGCAGCTCAGGGTGGACCTCCAAAAACATTCAGTACTTC	CASSSGWTSKNIQYF
TRBJ2-1	NA	TRBV5-5	NA	TGTGCCAGCAGCTTCACAGGATCGTCCTACAATGAGCAGTTCTTC	CASSFTGSSYNEQFF
TRBJ2-3	few	TRBV12-1	NA	TGTGCCAGCAGCTTCTTGGGGCGGGAGGGTCGCTCCGTCACAGATACGCAGTATTTT	CASSFLGREGRSVTDTQYF
TRBJ2-5	NA	TRBV5-4	NA	TGTGCCAGCAGCTTGGCCAGTTCGGGGAAAACCCAGTACTTC	CASSLASSGKTQYF
TRBJ1-2	NA	TRBV10-3	NA	TGTGCCATCAGTGAGCTCCAGGGACGCCGAGCTAACTATGGCTACACCTTC	CAISELQGRRANYGYTF
TRBJ2-7	NA	TRBV6-6	NA	TGTGCCAGCAGCACCGAGACAGGGAGGTCGGTTTACTTC	CASSTETGRSVYF
TRBJ2-1	NA	TRBV4-1	NA	TGCGCCAGCAGCCAAGCGCCCAACAATGAGCAGTTCTTC	CASSQAPNNEQFF
TRBJ2-7	NA	TRBV27	TRBD1	TGTGCCAGCGGACGACAGGGGGGAACCTACGAGCAGTACTTC	CASGRQGGTYEQYF
TRBJ1-2	once	TRBV27	NA	TGTGCCAGCAGTTTGAGAAGGCAGGGCTTTGGCTACACCTTC	CASSLRRQGFGYTF
TRBJ1-2	NA	TRBV27	NA	TGTGCCAGCAGTTCAGACAGCTATGGCTACACCTTC	CASSSDSYGYTF
TRBJ2-7	NA	TRBV4-3	TRBD1	TGCGCCAGCAGCCAAGATCCAGGGGGCAGGCCCCACGAGCAGTACTTC	CASSQDPGGRPHEQYF
TRBJ2-7	NA	TRBV11-2	TRBD1	TGTGCCAGCAGCTTAGCTCCGGGACAGATATCTCACGAGCAGTACTTC	CASSLAPGQISHEQYF
TRBJ1-2	few	TRBV6-5	TRBD1	TGTGCCAGCAGTTACATAACCGGGACAGGGTGGTATGGCTACACCTTC	CASSYITGTGWYGYTF
TRBJ1-1	medium-sized	TRBV2	TRBD1	TGTGCCAGCAGTGGGGACAGGGGGAAGACGATGAACACTGAAGCTTTCTTT	CASSGDRGKTMNTEAFF
TRBJ1-5	medium-sized	TRBV2	NA	TGTGCCAGCAGATCCAGGTTCAATCAGCCCCAGCATTTT	CASRSRFNQPQHF
TRBJ1-2	NA	TRBV6-5	TRBD1	TGTGCCAGCAGTTACTCGGGCGGGGAGGGGGCGCGAGGCTACACCTTC	CASSYSGGEGARGYTF
TRBJ1-4	few	TRBV6-6	TRBD1	TGTGCCAGCGGACAGGGAGTCGGAAAACTGTTTTTT	CASGQGVGKLFF
TRBJ1-5	NA	TRBV5-5	NA	TGTGCCAGCAAGAGGGAGGTAGGCAATCAGCCCCAGCATTTT	CASKREVGNQPQHF
TRBJ1-5	few	TRBV7-9	NA	TGTGCCAGCAGCACGAATAATCAGCCCCAGCATTTT	CASSTNNQPQHF
TRBJ1-2	NA	TRBV28	NA	TGTGCCAGCAGCCGAGTTAATAGTGGCTACACCTTC	CASSRVNSGYTF
TRBJ2-5	NA	TRBV5-1	TRBD2	TGCGCCAGCAGCTTGAAGTTAGTCTCGAGCGGGGGGGGCGAGACCCAGTACTTC	CASSLKLVSSGGGETQYF
TRBJ2-5	once	TRBV7-8	NA	TGTGCCAGCAGCTGGGGCCGGACGGATGGGACCCAGTACTTC	CASSWGRTDGTQYF
TRBJ1-1	few	TRBV7-2	TRBD1	TGTGCCAGCAGCTTAAGATCTGGGACAGGAAATTTGAACACTGAAGCTTTCTTT	CASSLRSGTGNLNTEAFF
TRBJ2-5	NA	TRBV9	TRBD2	TGTGCCAGCAGCGTAGGGACTAGCGGAGCCTACCAAGAGACCCAGTACTTC	CASSVGTSGAYQETQYF
TRBJ2-5	NA	TRBV28	NA	TGTGCCAGCAGCCATAATCGGGGGAGAGGGGAGGAGACCCAGTACTTC	CASSHNRGRGEETQYF
TRBJ1-1	NA	TRBV7-2	NA	TGTGCCAGCAGTTATTATACTTACACTGAAGCTTTCTTT	CASSYYTYTEAFF
TRBJ2-1	NA	TRBV11-2	NA	TGTGCCAGCAGTTTCAACAGGGAAAATGAGCAGTTCTTC	CASSFNRENEQFF
TRBJ2-7	once	TRBV18	TRBD1	TGTGCCAGCTCACTCGGTAGGACAGGGGACTACGAGCAGTACTTC	CASSLGRTGDYEQYF
TRBJ2-5	few	TRBV7-2	NA	TGTGCCAGCAGCCCCCAAGGTTCGGCGGGAGAGACCCAGTACTTC	CASSPQGSAGETQYF
TRBJ1-2	NA	TRBV2	NA	TGTGCCAGCAGTGGAAGGGGCAGGAGCTATGGCTACACCTTC	CASSGRGRSYGYTF
TRBJ2-3	NA	TRBV11-3	NA	TGTGCCAGCAGCTCGAAAGATACGCAGTATTTT	CASSSKDTQYF
TRBJ2-3	NA	TRBV5-4	TRBD2	TGTGCCAGCACCCGGGGGGGACGGACAAGCACAGATACGCAGTATTTT	CASTRGGRTSTDTQYF
TRBJ1-2	NA	TRBV9	NA	TGTGCCGGCAGGCCATTGGACTCTAGGGCCTATGGCTACACCTTC	CAGRPLDSRAYGYTF
TRBJ1-6	NA	TRBV6-5	TRBD1	TGTGCCAGCAGCTTGGACAGGGCCAATTCACCCCTCCACTTT	CASSLDRANSPLHF
TRBJ2-5	NA	TRBV7-8	NA	TGTGCCAGCAGCAACCGGGGACCCCTGGAGACCCAGTACTTC	CASSNRGPLETQYF
TRBJ2-1	NA	TRBV6-5	NA	TGTGCCAGCAGTTTAGGGGGTCTCTACAATGAGCAGTTCTTC	CASSLGGLYNEQFF
TRBJ1-5	NA	TRBV10-3	NA	TGTGCCATCAACGGGGGGGCAGATCAGCCCCAGCATTTT	CAINGGADQPQHF
TRBJ2-1	NA	TRBV6-1	NA	TGTGGTACGGTGCGTAGGGATGAGCAGTTCTTC	CGTVRRDEQFF